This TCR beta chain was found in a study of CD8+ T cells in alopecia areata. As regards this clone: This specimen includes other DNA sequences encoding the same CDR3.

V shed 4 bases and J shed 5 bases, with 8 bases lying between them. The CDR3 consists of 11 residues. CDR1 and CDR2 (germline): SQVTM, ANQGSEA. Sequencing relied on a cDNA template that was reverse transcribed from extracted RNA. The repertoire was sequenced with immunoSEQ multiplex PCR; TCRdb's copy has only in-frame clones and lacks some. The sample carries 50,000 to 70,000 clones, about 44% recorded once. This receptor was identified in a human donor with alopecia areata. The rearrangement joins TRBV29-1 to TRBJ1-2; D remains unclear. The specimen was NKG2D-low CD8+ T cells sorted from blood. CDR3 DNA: TGCAGCGTTGGAACAGATTATGGCTACACCTTC. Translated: CSVGTDYGYTF.